This T cell receptor beta chain was sequenced during a study of T-cell reconstitution after alpha-beta-depleted transplantation in children (dated by TCRdb to 2016 to 2017). A note on the overall study: T-cell immune reconstitution after TCRalphabeta/CD19-depleted allogeneic hematopoietic cell transplantation in children was quantitatively tracked in the study by means of TCR repertoire profiling.

The library was produced with PCR. Data came from an Illumina HiSeq 2500. TCR library preparation used molecular barcoding, with unique molecular identifiers applied to normalize quantification of the TCRbeta repertoire. TCRdb reprocessing: public reads trimmed at Q25 with fastp, clones called with MiXCR, in-frame beta chains kept. Every entry covers one CDR3 protein and lists the most common genes and DNA from its rows. The sample yields some 240,000 distinct CDR3 sequences; approximately 9.9% were counted once. The ten largest clones represent approximately 5% of the sample. This clonotype has ten or more counts. It has no known antigen specificity. Per-base quality was not reported, and no clone a single base away is much larger than it. Per the germline V gene, SGHRS is the CDR1 and YFSETQ is the CDR2. The germline ends are 11 bases apart after V is trimmed by 0 bases and J by 0 bases. From the cysteine up to the phenylalanine, the CDR3 has a length of 16 residues. Only the CDR3 region is kept as DNA, spanning 48 bases read in frame from base 1.

The clonotype was recovered from a human donor who donated a stem cell graft to a child with SCID. The starting material was PBMCs from the stem cell graft donor, obtained from the stem cell graft. The rearrangement joined TRBV5-1 to TRBJ2-3, with no reliable assignment of the D segment. The bases are TGCGCCAGCAGCTTGGTTGGTCCGACTAGCACAGATACGCAGTATTTT. Its protein product is CASSLVGPTSTDTQYF.